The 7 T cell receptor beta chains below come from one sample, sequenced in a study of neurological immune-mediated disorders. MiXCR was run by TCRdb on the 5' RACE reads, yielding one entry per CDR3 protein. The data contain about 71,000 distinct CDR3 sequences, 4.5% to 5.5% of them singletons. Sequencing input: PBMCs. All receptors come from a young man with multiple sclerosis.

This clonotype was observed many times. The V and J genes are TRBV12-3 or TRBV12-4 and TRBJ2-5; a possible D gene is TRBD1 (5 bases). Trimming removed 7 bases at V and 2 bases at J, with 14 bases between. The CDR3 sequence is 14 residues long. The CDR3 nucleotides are TGTGCCAGCACCCTACGAGACAGTCAAGAGACCCAGTACTTC. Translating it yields CASTLRDSQETQYF.

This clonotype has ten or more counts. The CDR3 region is CSVGDTGSGNTIYF. Written as DNA, the CDR3 is TGCAGCGTGGGGGACACCGGCTCTGGAAACACCATATATTTT. The chain has TRBV29-1 and TRBJ1-3; the D gene is possibly TRBD1 (6 bases). Trimming stripped 6 bases from V and 0 bases from J, with 12 bases between. Germline lookup yields CDR1 SQVTM and CDR2 ANQGSEA. The CDR3 is 14 residues long.

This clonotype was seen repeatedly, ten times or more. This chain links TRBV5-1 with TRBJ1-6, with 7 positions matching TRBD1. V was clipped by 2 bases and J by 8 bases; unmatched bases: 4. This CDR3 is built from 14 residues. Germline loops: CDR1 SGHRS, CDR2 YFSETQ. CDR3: CASSLPGQYSPLHF. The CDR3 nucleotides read TGCGCCAGCAGCTTACCGGGACAGTATTCACCCCTCCACTTT.

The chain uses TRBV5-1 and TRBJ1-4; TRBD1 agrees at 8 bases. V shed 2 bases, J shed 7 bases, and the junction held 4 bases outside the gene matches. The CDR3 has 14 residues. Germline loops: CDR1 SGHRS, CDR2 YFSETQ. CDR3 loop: CASSLAGQGEKLFF. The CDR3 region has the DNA TGCGCCAGCAGCTTAGCTGGACAGGGTGAAAAACTGTTTTTT. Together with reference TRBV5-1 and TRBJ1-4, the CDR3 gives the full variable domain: KAGVTQTPRYLIKTRGQQVTLSCSPISGHRSVSWYQQTPGQGLQFLFEYFSETQRNKGNFPGRFSGRQFSNSRSEMNVSTLELGDSALYLCASSLAGQGEKLFFGSGTQLSVL.

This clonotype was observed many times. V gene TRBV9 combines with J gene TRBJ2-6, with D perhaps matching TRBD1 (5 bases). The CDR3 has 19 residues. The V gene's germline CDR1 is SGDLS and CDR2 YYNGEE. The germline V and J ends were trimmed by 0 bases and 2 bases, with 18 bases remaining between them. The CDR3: CASSVGITQGSAGANVLTF. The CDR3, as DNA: TGTGCCAGCAGCGTAGGAATCACCCAGGGATCGGCTGGGGCCAACGTCCTGACTTTC.

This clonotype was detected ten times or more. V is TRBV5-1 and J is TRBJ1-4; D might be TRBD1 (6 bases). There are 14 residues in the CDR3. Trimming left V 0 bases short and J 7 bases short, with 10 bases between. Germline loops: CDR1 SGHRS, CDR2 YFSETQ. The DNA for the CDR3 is TGCGCCAGCAGCTTGGGTCAGGGGATTGAAAAACTGTTTTTT. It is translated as CASSLGQGIEKLFF.

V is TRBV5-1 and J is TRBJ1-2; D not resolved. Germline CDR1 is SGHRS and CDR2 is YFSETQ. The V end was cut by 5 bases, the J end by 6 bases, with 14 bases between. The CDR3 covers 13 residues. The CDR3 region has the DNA TGCGCCAGCAGACTAGCAAGCAGAAATGGCTACACCTTC. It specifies CASRLASRNGYTF.